Shown below are 11 T cell receptor beta chains from a single sample sequenced in a study. TCRdb re-derived calls from the RT-PCR reads in MiXCR, one entry per CDR3 protein. The profile shows about 680,000 distinct CDR3 sequences, 14% of them singletons. The sample was memory CD4+ T cells from blood. These TCRs come from a female donor in good health, serving as a healthy control.

V and J are TRBV6-1 and TRBJ2-1, with a tentative D call TRBD1 (5 bases). Germline V gene sequence: CDR1 MNHNS, CDR2 SASEGT. The V end was cut by 6 bases, the J end by 15 bases, with 18 bases between. This CDR3 is 12 amino acids long. CDR3 in DNA: TGTGCCAGCAGCCCCGACACCCAGGGCGGGTTCTTC. Amino acid sequence: CASSPDTQGGFF.

In this sample, this clonotype turned up many times. The gene calls are TRBV12-3 or TRBV12-4 and TRBJ2-7; D unclear. Trimming removed 6 bases at V and 5 bases at J, with 23 bases between. The CDR3 is 16 amino acids. CDR3 sequence (DNA): TGTGCCAGCAGCCCCGGGCAGATTTCGGCTACGGACGAGCAGTACTTC. Encoded protein: CASSPGQISATDEQYF.

As concerns this clonotype: A single base separates this from a much larger clone, so it may be a read error. The rearrangement uses TRBV2 and TRBJ2-1; D ambiguous. There are 12 residues in the CDR3. Trimming removed 5 bases from V and 3 bases from J, with 5 bases in between. The germline CDR1 and CDR2 sequences are SNHLY and FYNNEI. In nucleotides, the CDR3 is TGTGCCAGCAGTTCTATCTACAATGAGCAGTTCTTC. Amino acid sequence: CASSSIYNEQFF.

This clonotype was counted a few times. The V and J genes are TRBV7-2 and TRBJ2-7, with 13 bases aligning to TRBD2. Germline V lookup: CDR1 SGHTA, CDR2 FQGNSA. The junction had 7 bases not matched to a gene; V was cut back by 8 bases and J by 6 bases. The CDR3 covers 14 residues. The CDR3: CASRPGLAGLEQYF. Written as DNA, the CDR3 is TGTGCCAGCCGGCCGGGACTAGCGGGACTCGAGCAGTACTTC.

The table lists this clonotype with a few counts. V gene TRBV11-2 combines with J gene TRBJ2-3; tentatively, D is TRBD1 (6 bases). The CDR3 loop spans 13 amino acids. Trimming pared 0 bases from V and 12 bases from J, leaving 13 bases between. In germline, CDR1 is SGHAT, CDR2 FQNNGV. The CDR3 reads CASSLDGGPHQYF. CDR3 in DNA: TGTGCCAGCAGCTTAGATGGGGGCCCGCATCAGTATTTT.

V gene TRBV11-2 combines with J gene TRBJ1-6, with a tentative D call TRBD1 (5 bases). Per germline, CDR1 SGHAT and CDR2 FQNNGV. The CDR3 sequence is 15 residues long. Trimming removed 5 bases from V and 9 bases from J, with 17 bases in between. The chain's CDR3 is CASSAGVGASSPLHF. The CDR3 DNA follows: TGTGCCAGCAGCGCCGGGGTCGGGGCGAGTTCACCCCTCCACTTT.

This clonotype was detected a few times. The gene calls are TRBV7-2 and TRBJ2-2, with TRBD1 as a possible D gene (6 bases). In germline, CDR1 is SGHTA, CDR2 FQGNSA. CDR3 length: 14 amino acids. Trimming cost V 2 bases and J 6 bases, with 10 bases left between them. Here the CDR3 DNA reads TGTGCCAGCAGCTTATCAGGGGTCGCCGGGGAGCTGTTTTTT. Translated: CASSLSGVAGELFF.

This clonotype was detected many times. The chain recombines TRBV6-6 with TRBJ2-1; D possibly corresponds to TRBD1 (6 bases). Trimming shortened V by 2 bases and J by 5 bases, and 10 bases separated the two germline ends. The germline V gene has CDR1 MNHNY and CDR2 SVGAGI (reference sequence). There are 14 residues in the CDR3. CDR3 sequence (DNA): TGTGCCAGCAGTTACCGGGACACCAACAATGAGCAGTTCTTC. Residues: CASSYRDTNNEQFF.

The table lists this clonotype with a few counts. The chain is built from TRBV27 and TRBJ2-2, with 10 bases aligning to TRBD2. The CDR3 extends over 16 amino acids. V trimming: 4 bases; J trimming: 4 bases; junction bases outside the gene matches: 6. Germline V gene lookup returns CDR1 MNHEY and CDR2 SMNVEV (reference sequence). CDR3 sequence reads: CASSSLAGAATGELFF. CDR3 nucleotides: TGTGCCAGCAGTTCCCTAGCGGGGGCTGCCACCGGGGAGCTGTTTTTT.

Points on this clonotype: The junction departs from the called germline gene at one end, perhaps through a read error. This chain uses TRBV7-6 with TRBJ2-2; weak D call: TRBD1 (6 bases). Germline lookup yields CDR1 SGHVS and CDR2 FNYEAQ. This CDR3 comprises 18 residues. CDR3 bases: TGTGCCAGCAGCCTAGCCTCGGGACACCCGTCGAACACCGGGGAGCTGTTTTTT. Translation gives CASSLASGHPSNTGELFF.

The chain couples TRBV5-5 to TRBJ2-2, with 12 nucleotides matching TRBD2. V trimming: 5 bases; J trimming: 1 base; junction bases outside the gene matches: 6. The CDR3 runs to 17 residues. The germline V gene encodes CDR1 SGHKS and CDR2 YYEKEE (reference sequence). CDR3 bases: TGTGCCAGCAGGGATCCTAGCGGGGGGGGGAACACCGGGGAGCTGTTTTTT. This encodes CASRDPSGGGNTGELFF. Full variable domain (rest looked up from reference TRBV5-5 and TRBJ2-2): DAGVTQSPTHLIKTRGQQVTLRCSPISGHKSVSWYQQVLGQGPQFIFQYYEKEERGRGNFPDRFSARQFPNYSSELNVNALLLGDSALYLCASRDPSGGGNTGELFFGEGSRLTVL.